This T cell receptor (beta chain) was sequenced in a study of blood T cell repertoires in COVID-19. About the study: Samples came from the United States, Italy and Spain, spanning acute and convalescent COVID-19.

The participants were between about 18 and 90 years old and came from fewer than 25 US areas. Participants' own reports of clinical history determined their cohort assignment. Either two negative PCRs, clearance, or symptom resolution qualified Cohort 3 donors as recovered. The CDR3 covers 14 residues. Looked up from germline, CDR1 is SGHDT and CDR2 is YYEEEE. Between the trimmed V and J ends, which lost 0 bases and 3 bases, there was a span of 9 bases. Only in-frame clones appear in the TCRdb table, and some are missing; sequencing was by immunoSEQ multiplex PCR. This sample has around 330,000 clones; about 91% occur once, and the top ten carry roughly a tenth.

This clonotype originated in a woman aged 35 to 49 who had recovered from COVID-19. This sequence joins TRBV5-6 and TRBJ1-2; D gene uncertain. What was sequenced was PBMCs or T cells enriched from blood (not recorded which). The CDR3 loop reads CASSLGPGDYGYTF. The CDR3 coding sequence is TGTGCCAGCAGCTTGGGACCAGGCGACTATGGCTACACCTTC.